This T cell receptor beta chain originates from a study of early T cells in non-severe SARS-CoV-2 infection. This clonotype showed up many times. MiXCR, run by TCRdb on the 5' RACE reads, gives a single entry per CDR3 protein. The data show roughly 100,000 distinct CDR3 sequences, about 12% seen once. The CDR3 spans 16 residues. The germline V gene encodes CDR1 MGHRA and CDR2 YSYEKL. Germline trimming cut 3 bases from V and 6 bases from J; bases unmatched to any gene: 12. The V and J genes are TRBV4-1 and TRBJ2-7, with 9 bases fitting TRBD2. The receptor's source is an adult who was a healthcare worker with PCR-confirmed SARS-CoV-2 infection or an uninfected control (not recorded which). What was sequenced was whole blood. This CDR3 reads CASSHPEREVTGEQYF. As DNA, the CDR3 is TGCGCCAGCAGCCACCCGGAGCGGGAGGTAACGGGCGAGCAGTACTTC.